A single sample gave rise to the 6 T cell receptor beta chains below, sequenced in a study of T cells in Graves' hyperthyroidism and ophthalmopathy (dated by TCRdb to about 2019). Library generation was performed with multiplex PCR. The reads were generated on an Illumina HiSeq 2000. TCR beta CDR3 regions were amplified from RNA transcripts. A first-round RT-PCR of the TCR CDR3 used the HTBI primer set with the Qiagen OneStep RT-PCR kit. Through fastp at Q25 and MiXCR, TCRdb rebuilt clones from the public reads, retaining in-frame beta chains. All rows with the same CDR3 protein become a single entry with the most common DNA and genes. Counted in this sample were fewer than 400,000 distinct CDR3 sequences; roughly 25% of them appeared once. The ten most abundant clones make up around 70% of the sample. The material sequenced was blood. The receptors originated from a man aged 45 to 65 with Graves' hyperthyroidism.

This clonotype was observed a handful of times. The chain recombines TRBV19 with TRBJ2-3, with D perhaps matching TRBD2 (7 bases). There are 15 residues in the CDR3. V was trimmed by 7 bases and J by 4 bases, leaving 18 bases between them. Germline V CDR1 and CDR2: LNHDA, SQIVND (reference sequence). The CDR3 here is CASIKGGGPSDTQYF. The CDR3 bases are TGTGCCAGTATCAAAGGGGGAGGGCCCTCAGATACGCAGTATTTT. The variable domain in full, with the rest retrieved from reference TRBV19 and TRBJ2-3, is DGGITQSPKYLFRKEGQNVTLSCEQNLNHDAMYWYRQDPGQGLRLIYYSQIVNDFQKGDIAEGYSVSREKKESFPLTVTSAQKNPTAFYLCASIKGGGPSDTQYFGPGTRLTVL.

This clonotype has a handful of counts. This chain's CDR3 is CASSDGQGYGSGARQYF. The CDR3 DNA sequence: TGTGCCAGCAGCGACGGACAGGGTTACGGTTCGGGAGCGAGGCAGTACTTC. The chain employs TRBV7-9 and TRBJ2-7; 8 bases align to TRBD1. The germline CDR1 and CDR2 sequences are SEHNR and FQNEAQ (reference sequence). The CDR3 runs 17 residues. The junction had 21 bases not matched to a gene; V was cut back by 5 bases and J by 9 bases.

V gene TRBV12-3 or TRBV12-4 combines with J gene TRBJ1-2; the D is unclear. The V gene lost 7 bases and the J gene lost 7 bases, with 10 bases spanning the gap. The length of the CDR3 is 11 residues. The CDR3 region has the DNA TGTGCCAGCAAACGGGCGAGTGGCTACACCTTC. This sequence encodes CASKRASGYTF.

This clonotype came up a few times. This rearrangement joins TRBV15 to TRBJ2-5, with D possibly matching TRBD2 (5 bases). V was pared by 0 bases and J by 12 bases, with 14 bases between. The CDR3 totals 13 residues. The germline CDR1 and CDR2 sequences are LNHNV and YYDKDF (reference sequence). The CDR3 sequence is CATSRDRRQLEYF. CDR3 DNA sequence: TGTGCCACCAGCAGAGATCGCAGACAACTAGAGTACTTC.

CDR3 sequence: CASSPGLAGEVEQFF. The DNA of the CDR3 is TGTGCCAGCAGCCCAGGACTAGCGGGAGAAGTTGAGCAGTTCTTC. V and J are TRBV7-3 and TRBJ2-1, with 13 bases that match TRBD2. V lost 5 bases, J lost 9 bases, and 7 bases stayed unmatched. CDR3 length: 15 residues. CDR1 SGHTA and CDR2 FQGTGA come from the germline V gene.

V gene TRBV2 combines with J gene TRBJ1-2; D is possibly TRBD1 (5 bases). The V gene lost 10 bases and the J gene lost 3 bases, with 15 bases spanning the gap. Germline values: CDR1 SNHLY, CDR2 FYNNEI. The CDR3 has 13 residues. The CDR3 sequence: CAIGAGSYYGYTF. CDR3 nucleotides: TGTGCCATAGGGGCAGGGTCCTACTATGGCTACACCTTC.